These T cell receptor beta chains were read from a single sample in a study of T cell responses to AZD1222 COVID-19 vaccine. Produced via immunoSEQ multiplex PCR; TCRdb's table is partial and in-frame only. The sample carries around 200,000 clones, almost 90% recorded once. The sample here was peripheral blood, taken on day 0 of AZD1222 vaccination. These receptors were taken from an adult in good health. The CDR3 runs from the conserved cysteine through the conserved F or W. The order of the fields is V gene, J gene, CDR3 protein.

>TRBV30|TRBJ1-1
CAWSVGVGSRAFF
>TRBV18|TRBJ1-2
CASSPTGQYGYTF
>TRBV6-2/TRBV6-3|TRBJ2-7
CASSLGGGLYEQYF
>TRBV7-9|TRBJ2-7
CASSLRPTGRAGSYEQYF
>TRBV7-6|TRBJ1-1
CASSRPGQGRNTEAFF
>TRBV4-3|TRBJ2-1
CASSPGQGALHEQFF
>TRBV29-1|TRBJ1-2
CSVPLWGQAQAWGYTF
>TRBV9|TRBJ2-3
CASSVSSGVADTQYF
>TRBV11-2|TRBJ2-7
CASSHFRDRAYEQYF
>TRBV10-2|TRBJ2-7
CASSDRSGLEQYF
>TRBV9|TRBJ2-3
CASSVAALAESRDTQYF
>TRBV3-1/TRBV3-2|TRBJ2-1
CASSRLYNEQFF
>TRBV5-6|TRBJ1-2
CASSGGQDGVNYGYTF
>TRBV12-3/TRBV12-4|TRBJ1-2
CASSLGAGYTF
>TRBV29-1|TRBJ1-4
CSVPGTDEKLFF
>TRBV2|TRBJ2-1
CASTEGGNEQFF
>TRBV5-4|TRBJ2-7
CASSLGYGGALREQYF
>TRBV7-2|TRBJ1-6
CASSLKRDSPLHF
>TRBV5-4|TRBJ2-5
CASGRGETQYF
>TRBV29-1|TRBJ2-7
CSVLNEGREQYF
>TRBV6-1|TRBJ2-5
CASSVAGEGETQYF
>TRBV6-2/TRBV6-3|TRBJ1-1
CASSYRGGGKAFF
>TRBV5-3|TRBJ1-5
CARSLDGLAHTSNQPQHF
>TRBV29-1|TRBJ2-3
CSVGSDTQYF
>TRBV12-3/TRBV12-4|TRBJ1-5
CASTPGGYQPQHF
>TRBV28|TRBJ2-1
CASSMGQGRSNEQFF
>TRBV18|TRBJ2-2
CASSPQVTANTGELFF
>TRBV9|TRBJ1-2
CASSVGDRIYGYTF
>TRBV5-4|TRBJ1-2
CASTRRDGVNYGYTF
>TRBV5-4|TRBJ1-2
CASSLAGGRPGGYTF
>TRBV28|TRBJ2-1
CASSSTSGRFYEQFF
>TRBV20-1|TRBJ1-6
CSASTANSPLHF
>TRBV7-9|TRBJ2-3
CASTQGLGTDTQYF
>TRBV19|TRBJ1-6
CASSIFTVGSSYNSPLHF
>TRBV18|TRBJ2-7
CASSLGRESYEQYF
>TRBV7-9|TRBJ2-2
CASNLAGVHTGELFF
>TRBV18|TRBJ1-5
CASSPAGSGPQHF
>TRBV9|TRBJ2-1
CASSPEGSGGAGSYNEQFF
>TRBV6-5|TRBJ1-5
CASSYSIGRSNQPQHF
>TRBV27|TRBJ1-1
CASRGGNTEAFF
>TRBV10-3|TRBJ1-1
CAISEQQGKTEAFF
>TRBV7-9|TRBJ1-2
CASSWTGGSYGYTF
>TRBV6-5|TRBJ2-2
CASSYPGIGELFF
>TRBV7-3|TRBJ1-1
CASGSQTNTEAFF
>TRBV5-1|TRBJ2-7
CASSLGLAGAYEQYF